This TCR beta chain was identified in a study of a mutant IDH1 vaccine in newly diagnosed glioma. Germline CDR1 reads SQVTM; CDR2 reads ANQGSEA. The length of the CDR3 is 15 residues. V lost 3 bases and J lost 6, with 19 bases in between. On this clone itself: Antigen: not known.

TCRdb's table, derived via immunoSEQ multiplex PCR, lists solely in-frame clones and lacks some. The table includes 43,000 or so clones, almost 95% detected once. The time point is: week 35, safety follow-up. Topical imiquimod was applied with each vaccine dose, which held 300 ug of mutant IDH1 20-mer peptide. Patients underwent eight vaccinations, which took place in weeks 1, 3, 5, 7, 11, 15, 19 and 23. The study enrolled donors with new WHO grade 3 or 4 IDH1-mutant, ATRX-lost astrocytomas. The chain carries TRBV29-1 and TRBJ2-3; D is perhaps TRBD1 or TRBD2 (6 bases each). The TCR comes from a man over 45 with glioma. Sequences were derived from PBMCs, sampled from a glioma patient whose treatment included an IDH1 peptide vaccine. CDR3 bases: TGCAGCGTTGACACCCAGAGGGGGAGCGGGGATACGCAGTATTTT. This encodes CSVDTQRGSGDTQYF.